A single sample is the source of the 22 T cell receptor beta chains below, sequenced in a study of response to subunit inactivated influenza vaccine. TCRdb fed the RT-PCR reads into MiXCR, producing one record per CDR3 protein. The table lists about 700,000 distinct CDR3 sequences, around 13% of them singletons. Specimen: PBMCs from blood, collected 14 days before vaccination. The receptor set was obtained from a man aged 50-59 years who received an inactivated influenza vaccine.

The J gene is TRBJ2-1, the V gene TRBV12-3 or TRBV12-4; 10 bases fit TRBD2. With V trimmed by 6 bases and J by 10 bases, 6 bases remained unmatched. The CDR3 length is 13 residues. The CDR3 DNA sequence: TGTGCCAGCAGGCTAGCGGGAGTGGTGGAGCAGTTCTTC. This encodes CASRLAGVVEQFF.

This rearrangement joins TRBV2 to TRBJ2-7; the D gene is possibly TRBD2 (6 bases). Trimming removed 6 bases from V and 2 bases from J, with 14 bases in between. Germline V lookup: CDR1 SNHLY, CDR2 FYNNEI. The CDR3 loop spans 14 amino acids. CDR3 loop: CASRDGGYTYEQYF. DNA for the CDR3: TGTGCCAGCAGGGACGGGGGATATACCTACGAGCAGTACTTC.

This clonotype was seen a handful of times. The rearrangement joins TRBV5-1 to TRBJ2-5, with TRBD2 matching over 10 bases. With 2 bases clipped from V and 2 bases from J, the junction kept 3 bases outside the gene matches. The CDR3 is made up of 15 amino acids. The V gene's germline CDR1 is SGHRS and CDR2 YFSETQ. The CDR3 protein is CASSFGTSVQETQYF. CDR3 sequence (DNA): TGCGCCAGCAGCTTCGGGACTAGCGTACAAGAGACCCAGTACTTC.

J is TRBJ2-7 and V is TRBV10-2; 11 bases are a match to TRBD1. V dropped 9 bases and J dropped 0; count of bases not matched to a gene: 7. Germline CDR1 and CDR2: WSHSY and SAAADI. The CDR3 has 15 residues. CDR3 nucleotides: TGCGCCAGAAACTCCGGACAGGGGGCCTCCTACGAGCAGTACTTC. It is translated as CARNSGQGASYEQYF.

This clonotype was recorded at least ten times. This chain connects TRBV10-3 to TRBJ1-1; TRBD1 aligns across 10 bases. Germline V gives CDR1 ENHRY, CDR2 SYGVKD. V lost 7 bases to trimming and J lost 1 base; unmatched junction nucleotides: 6. The CDR3 sequence is 15 residues long. For the CDR3, the DNA is TGTGCCATCAAAGGGACAGGGGCCCAGAACACTGAAGCTTTCTTT. Its protein product is CAIKGTGAQNTEAFF.

The J gene is TRBJ1-2, the V gene TRBV6-2 or TRBV6-3; D possibly corresponds to TRBD1 (5 bases). The CDR3 has 14 residues. Germline V gives CDR1 MNHEY, CDR2 SVGEGT. V lost 5 bases to trimming and J lost 7 bases, with 17 bases between them. The CDR3, as DNA: TGTGCCAGCAGTGGGGGATACCGCTGGAGTGGCTACACCTTC. Its translation is CASSGGYRWSGYTF.

On this clonotype itself: The germline gene is not matched at one end of the junction; a read error may be the cause. The chain couples TRBV7-7 to TRBJ2-7, with TRBD1 identical over 8 bases. The CDR3 runs 14 residues. CDR1 SSHAT and CDR2 FNYEAQ come from the germline V gene (reference sequence). The CDR3 protein is CASSLDRDSYEQYF. The CDR3 nucleotides read TGTGCTAGCAGCTTGGACAGGGACTCCTACGAGCAGTACTTC.

The chain joins TRBV11-2 to TRBJ2-1; perhaps TRBD2 as D (7 bases). The V end was cut by 0 bases, the J end by 4 bases, with 16 bases between. Germline V gene lookup returns CDR1 SGHAT and CDR2 FQNNGV. The CDR3 consists of 17 residues. In DNA form, the CDR3 reads TGTGCCAGCAGCTTAGAAGAGGGGGGGGCCCTTTACAATGAGCAGTTCTTC. It is translated as CASSLEEGGALYNEQFF.

The table lists this clonotype with a few counts. The chain uses TRBV5-1 and TRBJ2-7, with 9 bases matching TRBD2. The J segment lost 4 bases and the V segment lost 1 base, leaving 9 bases of the junction unmatched. The CDR3 totals 16 residues. Germline loops: CDR1 SGHRS, CDR2 YFSETQ. The CDR3 DNA reads as TGCGCCAGCAGCTTGAGGACTAGCGAATCCCCTTACGAGCAGTACTTC. This translates into CASSLRTSESPYEQYF.

The V call is TRBV19, the J call TRBJ1-1, with 7 bases identical to TRBD1. The CDR3 covers 15 residues. Germline lookup yields CDR1 LNHDA and CDR2 SQIVND (reference sequence). With V trimmed by 6 bases and J by 3 bases, 10 bases remained unmatched. In DNA form, the CDR3 reads TGTGCCAGTAGGGAGGAAGGGGGCAGCGACACTGAAGCTTTCTTT. It encodes CASREEGGSDTEAFF.

The chain has TRBV20-1 and TRBJ2-1; 11 bases fit TRBD2. Trimming removed 5 bases from V and 8 bases from J; junction bases left unmatched: 11. The CDR3 is 15 amino acids. Germline V gene data show CDR1 as DFQATT and CDR2 as SNEGSKA (reference sequence). The CDR3 sequence: CSADPRLAGKDEQFF. The DNA of the CDR3 is TGCAGTGCTGACCCCAGACTAGCGGGAAAGGATGAGCAGTTCTTC.

With regard to this clonotype: A read error may account for a junction end that differs from germline. The chain uses TRBV7-9 and TRBJ2-7; 8 bases map to TRBD2. Looked up from germline, CDR1 is SEHNR and CDR2 is FQNEAQ (reference sequence). The CDR3 contains 16 residues. The CDR3 region is CASSLDTSGASYEQHF. The CDR3 nucleotides are TGTGCCAGCAGCTTAGACACTAGCGGAGCCTCCTACGAGCAGCACTTC.

The sample holds a few counts of this clonotype. This chain connects TRBV20-1 to TRBJ2-6; D gene unclear. V was clipped by 4 bases and J by 0 bases, with 13 bases between them. The V gene's germline CDR1 is DFQATT and CDR2 SNEGSKA (reference sequence). CDR3 length: 16 residues. The CDR3 DNA follows: TGCAGTGCTATCTTACCGCGTTACTCTGGGGCCAACGTCCTGACTTTC. This encodes CSAILPRYSGANVLTF.

The V and J genes are TRBV12-3 or TRBV12-4 and TRBJ2-1; TRBD1 or TRBD2 may be the D gene (6 bases each). V shed 6 bases and J shed 9 bases, with 18 bases lying between them. This CDR3 contains 14 residues. The CDR3 here is CASSPGAGYGEQFF. In nucleotides, the CDR3 is TGTGCCAGCAGCCCGGGGGCAGGGTACGGTGAGCAGTTCTTC.

Comments on this clonotype: One end of the junction varies from germline; a read error may be responsible. The chain carries TRBV10-1 and TRBJ2-2; D is uncertain. Germline CDR1 is WNHNN and CDR2 is SYGVQD (reference sequence). This CDR3 comprises 14 residues. CDR3 residues: CDSSKIVNTGELFF. In DNA form, the CDR3 reads TGCGACAGCAGTAAAATAGTGAACACCGGGGAGCTGTTTTTT.

This clonotype was picked up a small number of times. The rearrangement joins TRBV4-3 to TRBJ2-5, with D perhaps TRBD1 (5 bases). Trimming left V 0 bases short and J 5 bases short, with 16 bases between. CDR1 and CDR2 from the germline V gene are LGHNA and YSLEER. This CDR3 region has 16 residues. CDR3 sequence (DNA): TGCGCCAGCAGCCAAGATTGGGCAGGGATGGGTGAGACCCAGTACTTC. Amino acid sequence: CASSQDWAGMGETQYF.

The chain has TRBV5-1 and TRBJ2-2, with TRBD1 matching 9 bases. V shed 3 bases and J 3 bases; nucleotides not matched to a gene: 6. Germline lookup yields CDR1 SGHRS and CDR2 YFSETQ. This CDR3 has 16 amino acids. In DNA form, the CDR3 reads TGCGCCAGCAGCTATAGTACAGGGGGCGACACCGGGGAGCTGTTTTTT. It specifies CASSYSTGGDTGELFF.

The chain carries TRBV5-1 and TRBJ1-2; no clear D gene. Trimming removed 2 bases from V and 3 bases from J, with 11 bases in between. The CDR3 extends over 14 amino acids. Germline assignment: CDR1 SGHRS and CDR2 YFSETQ. CDR3 DNA sequence: TGCGCCAGCAGCTTCGGGGAGATTGACTATGGCTACACCTTC. As protein: CASSFGEIDYGYTF.

The J gene is TRBJ1-5, the V gene TRBV10-3; D gene uncertain. Germline CDR1 ENHRY, CDR2 SYGVKD. V was cut by 0 bases and J by 3 bases, with 9 bases left in between. CDR3 length: 15 residues. The CDR3 loop is CAISESGGINQPQHF. The CDR3 DNA reads TGTGCCATCAGTGAGTCTGGAGGGATCAATCAGCCCCAGCATTTT.

This clonotype was picked up a small number of times. The chain combines TRBV5-1 with TRBJ1-3; D is uncertain. Germline V gives CDR1 SGHRS, CDR2 YFSETQ. V lost 4 bases and J lost 0, with 14 bases in between. This CDR3 contains 16 residues. The CDR3 loop reads CASSLSGIRSGNTIYF. The DNA for the CDR3 is TGCGCCAGCAGCCTCTCCGGGATTCGCTCTGGAAACACCATATATTTT.

This clonotype was observed a few times. The rearrangement joins TRBV30 to TRBJ1-1; D is unresolved. This CDR3 has 13 residues. V lost 4 bases and J lost 4, with 13 bases in between. Germline V gene lookup returns CDR1 GTSNPN and CDR2 SVGIG (reference sequence). The CDR3 spells CAWMFGVSTEAFF. DNA for the CDR3: TGTGCCTGGATGTTCGGGGTGAGCACTGAAGCTTTCTTT.

This clonotype was seen at least ten times. This chain uses TRBV5-1 with TRBJ2-2; D perhaps matches TRBD1 (6 bases). Germline-derived CDR1 and CDR2 are SGHRS and YFSETQ. The length of the CDR3 is 14 residues. The germline V and J ends were trimmed by 1 base and 6 bases, with 10 bases remaining between them. The CDR3 DNA reads as TGCGCCAGCAGCTTGTCAGGGGAGTCCGGGGAGCTGTTTTTT. As protein: CASSLSGESGELFF.